This T cell receptor beta chain was captured in a study of cytomegalovirus exposure and HLA in healthy donors. Whole-study findings and limits: Sequence variants that were highly shared formed a cluster that was likely a sequencing artifact. The later analysis indicated that the majority of CMV-associated TCR beta chains appeared HLA-restricted. Analyses of presence/absence relied on an assumption of roughly uniform sequencing depth across donors.

Those who donated were healthy bone marrow donors. The PCR used 60 Vbeta and 13 Jbeta primers. Sequencing used immunoSEQ multiplex PCR; TCRdb keeps in-frame clones, though not all of them. This table has roughly 290,000 clones, under 90% appearing once. Notes on this clone: Its antigen is unidentified.

The TCR sequence derives from a girl aged 2 to 9 in good health and CMV-seronegative. The sample comprised PBMCs.

CDR3 amino acids: CASTGGGYTDTQYF. DNA for the CDR3: TGTGCCAGTACTGGCGGGGGGTACACAGATACGCAGTATTTT. The chain recombines TRBV19 with TRBJ2-3; 8 bases are a match to TRBD2. The CDR3 contains 14 residues. Trimming at V came to 7 bases and at J to 2 bases, leaving 5 bases not matched to a gene. The germline V gene has CDR1 LNHDA and CDR2 SQIVND (reference sequence).